Below, 26 T cell receptor beta chains from the same sample are listed, as sequenced in a study of T cell responses to AZD1222 COVID-19 vaccine. Sequencing was performed with immunoSEQ multiplex PCR; in TCRdb, only in-frame clones are kept and a portion is missing. The sample consists of approximately 120,000 clones, over 75% of them appearing once. The source material was peripheral blood, sampled on day 0 of AZD1222 vaccination. The source is an adult in good health.

About this clone: One end of the junction fails to match germline, which may point to a read error. V gene TRBV3-1 (or the pseudogene TRBV3-2) combines with J gene TRBJ2-2; D unclear. Germline V CDR1 and CDR2: LGHDT, YNNKEL (reference sequence). This CDR3 has 12 residues. The CDR3 region is CASSQSGGELFF. CDR3 sequence (DNA): TGTGCCAGTAGCCAGAGTGGGGGGGAGCTGTTTTTT.

The chain uses TRBV4-2 and TRBJ2-1; possibly TRBD2 for D (5 bases). From germline, CDR1 is LGHNA and CDR2 YNFKEQ. This CDR3 contains 16 residues. Trimming pared 0 bases from V and 6 bases from J, leaving 15 bases between. The CDR3 DNA reads as TGTGCCAGCAGCCAAGAGCGGCTAGCCACGTCCAATGAGCAGTTCTTC. As protein: CASSQERLATSNEQFF.

The genes are TRBV27 and TRBJ2-3, with TRBD2 identical over 7 bases. The V gene's germline CDR1 is MNHEY and CDR2 SMNVEV (reference sequence). Trimming at V came to 7 bases and at J to 4 bases, leaving 8 bases not matched to a gene. The CDR3 contains 14 residues. The CDR3 DNA sequence: TGTGCCAGCACTTGGACTAGTGGAGCAGATACGCAGTATTTT. Protein product: CASTWTSGADTQYF.

V is TRBV5-1 and J is TRBJ2-1, with D possibly being TRBD2 (6 bases). Germline V gene data show CDR1 as SGHRS and CDR2 as YFSETQ. Trimming took off 0 bases at V and 3 bases at J, with 10 bases between the two ends. The CDR3 extends over 15 amino acids. CDR3 bases: TGCGCCAGCAGCTTGGAAGCGGGCTACTACAATGAGCAGTTCTTC. Translating it yields CASSLEAGYYNEQFF.

The chain couples TRBV9 to TRBJ1-6; perhaps TRBD1 as D (5 bases). Trimming took 3 bases from V and 5 from J, leaving 9 bases between them. Germline CDR1 reads SGDLS; CDR2 reads YYNGEE. The CDR3 runs to 14 residues. The chain's CDR3 is CASSALGDNSPLHF. DNA of the CDR3: TGTGCCAGCAGCGCGCTGGGGGATAATTCACCCCTCCACTTT.

The chain combines TRBV5-1 with TRBJ2-7, with 9 bases aligning to TRBD2. The trim removed 1 base at V and 5 bases at J, leaving 7 bases unmatched. Germline CDR1 is SGHRS and CDR2 is YFSETQ. The CDR3 consists of 15 residues. CDR3 sequence reads: CASSLLAGANHEQYF. The DNA of the CDR3 is TGCGCCAGCAGCTTGTTAGCGGGGGCGAACCACGAGCAGTACTTC.

The sample holds one count of this clone. The CDR3 is CASSLEPGFGNTIYF. Written as DNA, the CDR3 is TGTGCCAGCAGCTTAGAGCCGGGGTTCGGAAACACCATATATTTT. The rearrangement links TRBV7-2 to TRBJ1-3; D gene unclear. Germline V gene data show CDR1 as SGHTA and CDR2 as FQGNSA. The CDR3 contains 15 residues. V lost 1 base to trimming and J lost 4 bases, with 11 bases between them. The full variable domain, with the rest looked up from reference TRBV7-2 and TRBJ1-3, is GAGVSQSPSNKVTEKGKDVELRCDPISGHTALYWYRQSLGQGLEFLIYFQGNSAPDKSGLPSDRFSAERTGGSVSTLTIQRTQQEDSAVYLCASSLEPGFGNTIYFGEGSWLTVV.

This rearrangement joins TRBV13 to TRBJ2-1; 7 nucleotides match TRBD2. With 4 bases clipped from V and 0 bases from J, the junction kept 6 bases outside the gene matches. Germline CDR1 and CDR2: PRHDT and FYEKMQ (reference sequence). This CDR3 has 16 amino acids. CDR3 nucleotide sequence: TGTGCCAGCAGCTCGCGACTAGCCGTCTCCTACAATGAGCAGTTCTTC. Translated, it gives CASSSRLAVSYNEQFF.

The chain joins TRBV27 to TRBJ1-1; D is undetermined. Deletions cut 6 bases from V and 6 bases from J, with 17 bases between. CDR3 length: 14 amino acids. The V gene's germline CDR1 is MNHEY and CDR2 SMNVEV (reference sequence). CDR3 coding DNA: TGTGCCAGCAGAGTAGGGTCGGCGGCATCTGAAGCTTTCTTT. This encodes CASRVGSAASEAFF.

The genes are TRBV7-2 and TRBJ2-5; 10 nucleotides agree with TRBD1. V gave up 5 bases and J gave up 5 bases; unmatched junction bases: 8. The germline V gene encodes CDR1 SGHTA and CDR2 FQGNSA. The CDR3 consists of 15 residues. For the CDR3, the DNA is TGTGCCAGCAGCCCTTGGACAGGGGGTCGGGAGACCCAGTACTTC. Residues: CASSPWTGGRETQYF.

This clone appeared once. This chain connects TRBV10-1 to TRBJ2-7; 9 bases align to TRBD1. The V gene's germline CDR1 is WNHNN and CDR2 SYGVQD (reference sequence). V lost 6 bases to trimming and J lost 7 bases; unmatched junction nucleotides: 28. The CDR3 totals 20 residues. CDR3 amino acids: CASRDRGFGAPVEVLSEQYV. The CDR3 DNA reads TGCGCCAGCAGGGACAGGGGTTTCGGGGCCCCGGTGGAGGTACTATCTGAGCAGTACGTC.

This clone was counted a few times. The V call is TRBV6-2 or TRBV6-3, the J call TRBJ1-1; maybe TRBD1 (6 bases). Germline V gives CDR1 MNHEY, CDR2 SVGEGT. Deletions cut 7 bases from V and 1 base from J, with 13 bases between. The CDR3 has 14 residues. The CDR3: CASNPDRTNTEAFF. CDR3 sequence (DNA): TGTGCCAGCAACCCCGACAGGACGAACACTGAAGCTTTCTTT.

The V call is TRBV5-1, the J call TRBJ2-1, with TRBD1 matching 7 bases. The junction had 5 bases not matched to a gene; V was cut back by 4 bases and J by 4 bases. Germline CDR1 SGHRS, CDR2 YFSETQ. CDR3 size: 14 residues. The CDR3 region is CASSRDRVYNEQFF. Written as DNA, the CDR3 is TGCGCCAGCAGCCGAGACAGGGTTTACAATGAGCAGTTCTTC.

The chain couples TRBV3-1 (or the pseudogene TRBV3-2) to TRBJ1-6; no definite D call. The CDR3 runs to 12 residues. Deletions cut 2 bases from V and 14 bases from J, with 10 bases between. Germline CDR1 and CDR2: LGHDT and YNNKEL (reference sequence). The CDR3 loop reads CASSQQAGALHF. The CDR3 DNA reads as TGTGCCAGCAGCCAACAAGCGGGAGCCCTCCACTTT.

This clone was detected only a few times. The chain couples TRBV4-1 to TRBJ2-2, with 8 bases matching TRBD1. The CDR3 is 17 amino acids. The V gene's germline CDR1 is MGHRA and CDR2 YSYEKL. J was trimmed by 5 bases and V by 0 bases; bases with no gene match: 8. CDR3 amino acids: CASSQDPQGAGTGELFF. Here the CDR3 DNA reads TGCGCCAGCAGCCAAGACCCCCAGGGGGCGGGAACCGGGGAGCTGTTTTTT.

The genes are TRBV7-9 and TRBJ1-4; D may be TRBD1 (5 bases). V dropped 3 bases and J dropped 4 bases, with 18 bases sitting between them. This CDR3 comprises 17 residues. Germline values: CDR1 SEHNR, CDR2 FQNEAQ (reference sequence). CDR3 residues: CASSLIRGRGYNEKLFF. The CDR3 nucleotides are TGTGCCAGCAGCTTGATTAGGGGAAGAGGGTATAATGAAAAACTGTTTTTT.

CDR3 region: CASSWGQPTNTGELFF. Here the CDR3 DNA reads TGTGCCAGCAGCTGGGGACAGCCCACCAACACCGGGGAGCTGTTTTTT. J is TRBJ2-2 and V is TRBV7-6, with 7 bases that match TRBD1. The CDR3 is made up of 16 amino acids. Germline V gives CDR1 SGHVS, CDR2 FNYEAQ. V dropped 4 bases and J dropped 2; count of bases not matched to a gene: 7.

Note on this clone: Other DNA sequences in the sample encode the same CDR3. The V gene is TRBV29-1, the J gene TRBJ1-5, with TRBD1 as a possible D gene (6 bases). CDR1 is SQVTM and CDR2 is ANQGSEA in the germline V gene. This CDR3 is built from 12 residues. Trimming shortened V by 6 bases and J by 4 bases, and 10 bases separated the two germline ends. CDR3 nucleotide sequence: TGCAGCGTGGGAGGGGGGAATCAGCCCCAGCATTTT. Translation: CSVGGGNQPQHF.

This clone was recorded once. Distinct nucleotide sequences in the sample also encode this CDR3. The rearrangement links TRBV7-9 to TRBJ2-3; D not certain. This CDR3 has 13 amino acids. Trimming took 1 base from V and 4 from J, leaving 6 bases between them. Germline-derived CDR1 and CDR2 are SEHNR and FQNEAQ (reference sequence). CDR3 sequence reads: CASSLVGADTQYF. The CDR3 DNA reads as TGTGCCAGCAGCTTAGTTGGGGCAGATACGCAGTATTTT.

This clone appeared once. The V gene is TRBV5-1, the J gene TRBJ1-4, with D possibly TRBD1 on 5 matching bases. Trimming removed 0 bases from V and 7 bases from J, with 13 bases in between. CDR3 length: 15 amino acids. CDR1 is SGHRS, CDR2 YFSETQ, per germline. The CDR3 here is CASSLGGREAEKLFF. CDR3 in DNA: TGCGCCAGCAGCTTGGGCGGCAGGGAGGCTGAAAAACTGTTTTTT. Combining the CDR3 with reference TRBV5-1 and TRBJ1-4 gives the whole variable domain KAGVTQTPRYLIKTRGQQVTLSCSPISGHRSVSWYQQTPGQGLQFLFEYFSETQRNKGNFPGRFSGRQFSNSRSEMNVSTLELGDSALYLCASSLGGREAEKLFFGSGTQLSVL.

CDR3 in DNA: TGTGCCAGCAGTCCTGGCCGTTTGACAGAGAACTATGGCTACACCTTC. Amino acids: CASSPGRLTENYGYTF. J is TRBJ1-2 and V is TRBV25-1; TRBD1 is a possible D gene (5 bases). Germline V gene lookup returns CDR1 MGHDK and CDR2 SYGVNS. CDR3 length equals 16 residues. V gave up 5 bases and J gave up 2 bases, with 18 bases separating them.

The rearrangement links TRBV6-6 to TRBJ1-6; no definite D call. The length of the CDR3 is 14 residues. Trimming pared 6 bases from V and 9 bases from J, leaving 15 bases between. Looked up from germline, CDR1 is MNHNY and CDR2 is SVGAGI (reference sequence). The DNA for the CDR3 is TGTGCCAGCAGGGCGGACGGGATCGGTTCACCCCTCCACTTT. Translated, it gives CASRADGIGSPLHF.

This chain joins TRBV12-5 and TRBJ1-1; D perhaps matches TRBD1 (5 bases). The germline V gene encodes CDR1 LGHNT and CDR2 FRNRAP. This CDR3 is 19 amino acids long. The V end was cut by 2 bases, the J end by 0 bases, with 22 bases between. CDR3 DNA: TGTGCTAGTGGTTTGTTACTCCTCCCGACAGTGACTTTGAACACTGAAGCTTTCTTT. Translation gives CASGLLLLPTVTLNTEAFF. The full variable domain, in which reference TRBV12-5 and TRBJ1-1 provide the parts outside the CDR3, is DARVTQTPRHKVTEMGQEVTMRCQPILGHNTVFWYRQTMMQGLELLAYFRNRAPLDDSGMPKDRFSAEMPDATLATLKIQPSEPRDSAVYFCASGLLLLPTVTLNTEAFFGQGTRLTVV.

The chain uses TRBV6-5 and TRBJ1-5, with 10 bases lining up with TRBD1. V trimming: 8 bases; J trimming: 4 bases; junction bases outside the gene matches: 8. The CDR3 is 15 amino acids. Germline CDR1 and CDR2: MNHEY and SVGAGI. Written as DNA, the CDR3 is TGTGCCAGCCGGCCGGGACAGGGGATGAATCAGCCCCAGCATTTT. It codes for CASRPGQGMNQPQHF.

This clone was detected only once. This rearrangement joins TRBV6-6 to TRBJ2-3, with D uncertain. This CDR3 is 15 amino acids long. Trimming shortened V by 2 bases and J by 0 bases, and 9 bases separated the two germline ends. Germline CDR1 is MNHNY and CDR2 is SVGAGI (reference sequence). CDR3 in amino acids: CASSYDAVSTDTQYF. In DNA form, the CDR3 reads TGTGCCAGCAGTTACGATGCAGTTAGCACAGATACGCAGTATTTT.

This clone was seen a single time. DNA of the CDR3: TGTGCCAGCAGCCAAGGGGGAAAGGGCAGGGGTGAGCAGTTCTTC. Amino acids: CASSQGGKGRGEQFF. The rearrangement uses TRBV3-1 (or the pseudogene TRBV3-2) and TRBJ2-1; tentative D call: TRBD1 (6 bases). Germline values: CDR1 LGHDT, CDR2 YNNKEL (reference sequence). Trimming cost V 1 base and J 9 bases, with 16 bases left between them. The CDR3 totals 15 residues.